This T cell receptor (beta chain) is drawn from a study of T cells in localized non-small cell lung cancer. The table came from immunoSEQ multiplex PCR; TCRdb's copy has only in-frame clones and leaves some out. The sample yields some 22,000 clones, approximately 84% seen once. Details on this clone: What it binds is not known.

The study's findings and limits: Heterogeneity remains possible because sequencing was limited to only one tumor region. When the top 100 tumor clones were examined, a median approximately 57 of them also appeared in the adjacent lung, which was paired and uninvolved. Clonality of T cells reached its maximum in uninvolved adjacent lung, surpassing tumor.

Trimming shortened V by 5 bases and J by 10 bases, and 16 bases separated the two germline ends. Germline lookup yields CDR1 SGHNT and CDR2 YENEEA. The CDR3 has 13 amino acids. Here the sequenced sample was peripheral blood, taken before any cancer treatment. This TCR derives from a man between 40 and 70 years old with stage I lung adenocarcinoma. The chain links TRBV11-3 to TRBJ2-3; D possibly uses TRBD1 or TRBD2 (6 bases each). CDR3 nucleotides: TGTGCCAGCAGCCTTTTAGGGGGAGGTGCGCAGTATTTT. Translating it yields CASSLLGGGAQYF.